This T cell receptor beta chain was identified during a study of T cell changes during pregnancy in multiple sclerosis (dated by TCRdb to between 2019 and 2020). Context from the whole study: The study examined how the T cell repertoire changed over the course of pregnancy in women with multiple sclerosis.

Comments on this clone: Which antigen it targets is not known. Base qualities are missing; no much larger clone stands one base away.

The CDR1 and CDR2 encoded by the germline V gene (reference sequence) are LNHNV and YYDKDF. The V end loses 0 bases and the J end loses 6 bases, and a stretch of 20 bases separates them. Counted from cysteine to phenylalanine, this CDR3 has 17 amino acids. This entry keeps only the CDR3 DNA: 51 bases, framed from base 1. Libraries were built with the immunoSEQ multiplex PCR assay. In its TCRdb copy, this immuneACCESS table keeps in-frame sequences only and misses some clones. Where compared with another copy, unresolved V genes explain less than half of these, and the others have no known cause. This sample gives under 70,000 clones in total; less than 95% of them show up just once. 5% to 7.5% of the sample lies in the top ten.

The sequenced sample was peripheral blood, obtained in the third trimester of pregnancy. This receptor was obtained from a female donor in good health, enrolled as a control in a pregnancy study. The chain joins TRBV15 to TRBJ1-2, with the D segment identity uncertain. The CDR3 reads CATSRDLRFGFSDGYTF. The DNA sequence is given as TGTGCCACCAGCAGAGATTTGCGTTTCGGGTTTTCGGATGGCTACACCTTC. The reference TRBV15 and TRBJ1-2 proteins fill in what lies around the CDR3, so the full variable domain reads DAMVIQNPRYQVTQFGKPVTLSCSQTLNHNVMYWYQQKSSQAPKLLFHYYDKDFNNEADTPDNFQSRRPNTSFCFLDIRSPGLGDTAMYLCATSRDLRFGFSDGYTFGSGTRLTVV.